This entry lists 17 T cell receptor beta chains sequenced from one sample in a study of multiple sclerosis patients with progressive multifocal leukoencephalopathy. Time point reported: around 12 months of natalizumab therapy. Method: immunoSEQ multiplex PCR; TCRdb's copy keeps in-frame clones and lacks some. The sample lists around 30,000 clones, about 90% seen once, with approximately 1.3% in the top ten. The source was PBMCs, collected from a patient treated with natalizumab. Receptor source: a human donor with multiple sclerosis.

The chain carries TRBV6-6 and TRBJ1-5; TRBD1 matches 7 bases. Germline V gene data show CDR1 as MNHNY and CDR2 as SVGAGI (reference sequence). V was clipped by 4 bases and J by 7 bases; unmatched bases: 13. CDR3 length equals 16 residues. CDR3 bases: TGTGCCAGCAGTTCCGCGGACAGGAGGTCGGAACAGCCCCAGCATTTT. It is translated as CASSSADRRSEQPQHF.

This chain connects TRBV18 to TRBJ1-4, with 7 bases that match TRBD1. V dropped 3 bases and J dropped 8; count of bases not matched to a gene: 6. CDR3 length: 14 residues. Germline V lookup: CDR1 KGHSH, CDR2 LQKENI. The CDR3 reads CASSPGTVKEKLFF. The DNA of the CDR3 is TGTGCCAGCTCACCGGGGACAGTAAAAGAAAAACTGTTTTTT. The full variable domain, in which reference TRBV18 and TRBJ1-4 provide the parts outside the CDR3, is NAGVMQNPRHLVRRRGQEARLRCSPMKGHSHVYWYRQLPEEGLKFMVYLQKENIIDESGMPKERFSAEFPKEGPSILRIQQVVRGDSAAYFCASSPGTVKEKLFFGSGTQLSVL.

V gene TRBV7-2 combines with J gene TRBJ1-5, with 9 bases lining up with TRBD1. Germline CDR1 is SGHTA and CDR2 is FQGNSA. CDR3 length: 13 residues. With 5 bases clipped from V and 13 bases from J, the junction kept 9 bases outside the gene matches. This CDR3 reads CASSPRRDRDQHF. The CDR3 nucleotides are TGTGCCAGCAGCCCTAGGCGGGACAGGGATCAGCATTTT. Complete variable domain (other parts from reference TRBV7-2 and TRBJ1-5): GAGVSQSPSNKVTEKGKDVELRCDPISGHTALYWYRQSLGQGLEFLIYFQGNSAPDKSGLPSDRFSAERTGGSVSTLTIQRTQQEDSAVYLCASSPRRDRDQHFGDGTRLSIL.

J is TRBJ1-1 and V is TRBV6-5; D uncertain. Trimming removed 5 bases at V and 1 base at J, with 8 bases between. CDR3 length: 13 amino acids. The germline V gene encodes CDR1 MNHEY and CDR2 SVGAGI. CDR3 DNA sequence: TGTGCCAGCAGTAACGGACGGAACACTGAAGCTTTCTTT. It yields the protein CASSNGRNTEAFF.

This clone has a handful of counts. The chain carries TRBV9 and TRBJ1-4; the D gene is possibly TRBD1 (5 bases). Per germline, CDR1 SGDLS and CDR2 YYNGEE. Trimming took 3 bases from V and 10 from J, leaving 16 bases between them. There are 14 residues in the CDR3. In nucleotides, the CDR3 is TGTGCCAGCAGCGCCGCCGGGACCCTGGGAAAACTGTTTTTT. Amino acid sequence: CASSAAGTLGKLFF. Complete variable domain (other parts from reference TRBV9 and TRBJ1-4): DSGVTQTPKHLITATGQRVTLRCSPRSGDLSVYWYQQSLDQGLQFLIQYYNGEERAKGNILERFSAQQFPDLHSELNLSSLELGDSALYFCASSAAGTLGKLFFGSGTQLSVL.

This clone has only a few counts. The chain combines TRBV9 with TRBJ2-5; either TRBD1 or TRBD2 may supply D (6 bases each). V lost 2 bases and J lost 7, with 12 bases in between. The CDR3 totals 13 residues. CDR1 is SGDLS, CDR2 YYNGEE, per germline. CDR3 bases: TGTGCCAGCAGCGTGCAGGGGCGGGGGACCCAGTACTTC. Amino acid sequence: CASSVQGRGTQYF.

For the CDR3, the DNA is TGTGCCAGCAGCTTGGGCCTAGGGGAGGTGGCTAACTATGGCTACACCTTC. Protein sequence: CASSLGLGEVANYGYTF. The rearrangement links TRBV5-6 to TRBJ1-2, with TRBD1 as a possible D gene (5 bases). The V end lost 0 bases, the J end lost 0 bases, and 15 bases lay between the germline ends. Germline V gene sequence: CDR1 SGHDT, CDR2 YYEEEE. This CDR3 is built from 17 residues.

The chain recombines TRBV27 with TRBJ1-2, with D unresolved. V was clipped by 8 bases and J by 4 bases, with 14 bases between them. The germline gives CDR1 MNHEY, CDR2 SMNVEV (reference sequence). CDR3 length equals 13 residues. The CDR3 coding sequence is TGTGCCAGCGGCCCCGGGCCTCCCTATGGCTACACCTTC. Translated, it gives CASGPGPPYGYTF.

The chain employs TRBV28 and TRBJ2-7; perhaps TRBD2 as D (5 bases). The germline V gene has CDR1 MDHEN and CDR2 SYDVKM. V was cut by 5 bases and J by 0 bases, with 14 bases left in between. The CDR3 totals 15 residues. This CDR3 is CASSPSGLSSYEQYF. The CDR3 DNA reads TGTGCCAGCAGTCCTTCCGGACTGAGCTCCTACGAGCAGTACTTC.

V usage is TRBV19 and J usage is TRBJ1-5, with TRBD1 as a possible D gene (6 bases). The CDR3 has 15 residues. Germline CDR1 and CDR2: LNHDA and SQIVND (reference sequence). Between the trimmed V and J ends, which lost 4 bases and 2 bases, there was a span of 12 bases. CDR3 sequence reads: CASSTRGGGNQPQHF. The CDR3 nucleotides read TGTGCCAGTAGTACGCGAGGGGGTGGCAATCAGCCCCAGCATTTT.

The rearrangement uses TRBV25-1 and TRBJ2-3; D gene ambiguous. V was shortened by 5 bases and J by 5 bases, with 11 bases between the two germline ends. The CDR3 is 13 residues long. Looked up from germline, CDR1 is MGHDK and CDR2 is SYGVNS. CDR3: CASSPRVEDTQYF. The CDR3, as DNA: TGTGCCAGCAGTCCCCGGGTTGAAGATACGCAGTATTTT.

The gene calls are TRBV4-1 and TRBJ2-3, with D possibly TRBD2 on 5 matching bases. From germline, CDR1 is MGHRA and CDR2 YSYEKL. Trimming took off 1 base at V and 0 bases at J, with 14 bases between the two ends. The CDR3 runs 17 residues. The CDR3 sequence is CASSQGRLRTSTDTQYF. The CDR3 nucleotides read TGCGCCAGCAGCCAAGGAAGACTCAGGACTAGCACAGATACGCAGTATTTT.

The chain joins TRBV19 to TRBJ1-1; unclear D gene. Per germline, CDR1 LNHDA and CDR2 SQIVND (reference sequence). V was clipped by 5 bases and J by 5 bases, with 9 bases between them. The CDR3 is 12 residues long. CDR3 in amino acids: CASSPGTTEAFF. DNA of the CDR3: TGTGCCAGTAGTCCAGGTACAACTGAAGCTTTCTTT. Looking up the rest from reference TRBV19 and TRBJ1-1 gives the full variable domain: DGGITQSPKYLFRKEGQNVTLSCEQNLNHDAMYWYRQDPGQGLRLIYYSQIVNDFQKGDIAEGYSVSREKKESFPLTVTSAQKNPTAFYLCASSPGTTEAFFGQGTRLTVV.

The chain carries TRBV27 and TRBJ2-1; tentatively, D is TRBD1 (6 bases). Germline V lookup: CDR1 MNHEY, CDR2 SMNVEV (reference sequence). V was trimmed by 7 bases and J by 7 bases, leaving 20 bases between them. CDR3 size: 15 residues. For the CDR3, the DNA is TGTGCCAGCAATCCTGCACATACAGGGTTAAATGAGCAGTTCTTC. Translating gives CASNPAHTGLNEQFF.

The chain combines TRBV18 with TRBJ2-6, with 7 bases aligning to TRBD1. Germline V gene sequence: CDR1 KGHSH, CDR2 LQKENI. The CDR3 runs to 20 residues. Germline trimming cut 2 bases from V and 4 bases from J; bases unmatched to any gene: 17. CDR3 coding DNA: TGTGCCAGCTCACCAGTAATAAGGGGGCCTACGCAGGAGGGGGCCAACGTCCTGACTTTC. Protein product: CASSPVIRGPTQEGANVLTF.

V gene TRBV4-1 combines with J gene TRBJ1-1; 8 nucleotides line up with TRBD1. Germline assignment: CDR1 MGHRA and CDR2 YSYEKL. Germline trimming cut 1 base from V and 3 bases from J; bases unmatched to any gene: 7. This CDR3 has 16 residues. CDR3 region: CASSQVRQGLDTEAFF. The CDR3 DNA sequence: TGCGCCAGCAGCCAAGTGAGACAGGGGTTGGACACTGAAGCTTTCTTT.

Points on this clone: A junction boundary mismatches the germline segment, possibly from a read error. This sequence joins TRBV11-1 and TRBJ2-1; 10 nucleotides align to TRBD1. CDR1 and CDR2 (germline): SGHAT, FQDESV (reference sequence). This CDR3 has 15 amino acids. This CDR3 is CASSFPRQGAQISIF. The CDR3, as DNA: TGTGCCAGCAGCTTTCCCAGACAGGGGGCGCAGATATCGATCTTC.